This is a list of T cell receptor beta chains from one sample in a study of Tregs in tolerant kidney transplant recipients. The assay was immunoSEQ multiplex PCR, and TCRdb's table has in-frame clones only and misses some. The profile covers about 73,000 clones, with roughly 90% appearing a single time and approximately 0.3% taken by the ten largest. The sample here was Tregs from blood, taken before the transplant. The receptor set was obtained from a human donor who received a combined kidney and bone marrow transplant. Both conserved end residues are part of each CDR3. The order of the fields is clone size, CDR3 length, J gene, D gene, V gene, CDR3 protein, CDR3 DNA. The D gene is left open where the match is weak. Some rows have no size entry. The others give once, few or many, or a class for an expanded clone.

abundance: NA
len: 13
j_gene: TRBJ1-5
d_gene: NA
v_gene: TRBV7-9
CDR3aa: CASSPEGGQPQHF
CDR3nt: TGTGCCAGCAGCCCGGAGGGCGGTCAGCCCCAGCATTTT

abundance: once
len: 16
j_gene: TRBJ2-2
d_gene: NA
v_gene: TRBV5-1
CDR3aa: CASSPSGTGNTGELFF
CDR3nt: TGCGCCAGCAGCCCTTCAGGGACTGGGAACACCGGGGAGCTGTTTTTT

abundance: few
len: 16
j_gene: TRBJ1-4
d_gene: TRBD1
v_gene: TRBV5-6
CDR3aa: CASSLSTGARLEKLFF
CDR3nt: TGTGCCAGCAGCTTGTCCACAGGGGCGCGGCTTGAAAAACTGTTTTTT

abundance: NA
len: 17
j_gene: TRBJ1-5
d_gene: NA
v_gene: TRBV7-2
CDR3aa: CASSFTGTGTRNQPQHF
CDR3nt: TGTGCCAGCAGCTTCACAGGGACCGGGACGAGAAATCAGCCCCAGCATTTT

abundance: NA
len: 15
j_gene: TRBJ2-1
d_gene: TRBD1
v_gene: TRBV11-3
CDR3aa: CASSLEGTGVNEQFF
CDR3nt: TGTGCCAGCAGCTTAGAAGGGACAGGGGTCAATGAGCAGTTCTTC

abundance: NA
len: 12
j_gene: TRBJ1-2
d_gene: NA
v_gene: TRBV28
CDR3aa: CASSLWGDGYTF
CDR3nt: TGTGCCAGCAGTTTATGGGGGGACGGCTACACCTTC

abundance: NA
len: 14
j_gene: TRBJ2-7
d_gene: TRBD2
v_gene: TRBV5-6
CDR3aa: CASARGLASYEQYF
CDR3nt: TGTGCCAGCGCCCGGGGACTAGCATCCTACGAGCAGTACTTC

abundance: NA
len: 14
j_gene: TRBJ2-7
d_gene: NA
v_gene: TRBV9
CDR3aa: CASSVGGRGSEQYF
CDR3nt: TGTGCCAGCAGCGTCGGGGGGCGCGGGAGCGAGCAGTACTTC

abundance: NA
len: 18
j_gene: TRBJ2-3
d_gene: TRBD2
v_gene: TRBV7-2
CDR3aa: CASSLAFTSGRVTDTQYF
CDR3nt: TGTGCCAGCAGCTTAGCGTTTACTAGCGGGAGGGTCACAGATACGCAGTATTTT

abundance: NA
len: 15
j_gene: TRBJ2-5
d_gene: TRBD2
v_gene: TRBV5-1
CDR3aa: CASSSLGTSEETQYF
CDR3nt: TGCGCCAGCAGCTCGCTCGGGACTAGCGAAGAGACCCAGTACTTC

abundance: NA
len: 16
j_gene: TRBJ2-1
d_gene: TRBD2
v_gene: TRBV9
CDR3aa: CASSVERRGSGNEQFF
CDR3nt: TGTGCCAGCAGCGTAGAACGACGCGGGAGTGGAAATGAGCAGTTCTTC

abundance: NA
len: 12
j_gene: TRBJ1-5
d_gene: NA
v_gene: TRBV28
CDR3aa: CASSLRDQPQHF
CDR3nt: TGTGCCAGCAGTTTAAGGGATCAGCCCCAGCATTTT

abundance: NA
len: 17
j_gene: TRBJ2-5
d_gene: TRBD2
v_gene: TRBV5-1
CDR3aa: CASSLGTRLADGETQYF
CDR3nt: TGCGCCAGCAGCTTGGGAACCCGGCTAGCGGACGGGGAGACCCAGTACTTC

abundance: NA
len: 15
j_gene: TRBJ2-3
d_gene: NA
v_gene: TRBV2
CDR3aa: CASSVDSQLTDTQYF
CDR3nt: TGTGCCAGCAGTGTTGACAGCCAACTCACAGATACGCAGTATTTT

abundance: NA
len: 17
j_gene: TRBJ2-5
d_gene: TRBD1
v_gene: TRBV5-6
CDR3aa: CASSLFSGTGYQETQYF
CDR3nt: TGTGCCAGCAGCTTATTCTCCGGGACAGGGTACCAAGAGACCCAGTACTTC

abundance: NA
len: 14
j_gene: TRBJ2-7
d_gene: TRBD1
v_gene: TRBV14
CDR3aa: CASSLGGHSYEQYF
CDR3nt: TGTGCCAGCAGCCTAGGGGGCCACTCCTACGAGCAGTACTTC

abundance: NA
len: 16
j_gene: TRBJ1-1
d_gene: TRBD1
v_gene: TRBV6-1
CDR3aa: CASSEPRTGGWTEAFF
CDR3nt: TGTGCCAGCAGTGAGCCCCGGACAGGGGGGTGGACTGAAGCTTTCTTT

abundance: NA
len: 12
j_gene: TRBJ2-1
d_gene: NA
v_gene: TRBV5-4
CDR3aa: CASSRSTDEQFF
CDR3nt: TGTGCCAGCAGCCGGAGTACGGATGAGCAGTTCTTC

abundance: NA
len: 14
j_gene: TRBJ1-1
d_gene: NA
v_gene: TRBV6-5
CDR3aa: CASSQNGVNTEAFF
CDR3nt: TGTGCCAGCAGTCAAAATGGAGTTAACACTGAAGCTTTCTTT

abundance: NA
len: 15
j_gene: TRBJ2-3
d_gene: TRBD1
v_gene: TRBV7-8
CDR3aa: CASSRRDRGTDTQYF
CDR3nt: TGTGCCAGCAGCCGCCGGGACAGGGGTACAGATACGCAGTATTTT

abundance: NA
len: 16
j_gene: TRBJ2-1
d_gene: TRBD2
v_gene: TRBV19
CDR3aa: CASSTISGRAQDEQFF
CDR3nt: TGTGCCAGTAGTACTATTAGCGGGAGGGCCCAGGATGAGCAGTTCTTC

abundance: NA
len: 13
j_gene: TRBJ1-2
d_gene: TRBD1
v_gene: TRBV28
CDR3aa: CASSVTGFYGYTF
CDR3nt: TGTGCCAGCAGTGTGACAGGGTTCTATGGCTACACCTTC

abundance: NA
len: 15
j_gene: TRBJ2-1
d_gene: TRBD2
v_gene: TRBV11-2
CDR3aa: CASSASSGARNEQFF
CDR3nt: TGTGCCAGCAGCGCCTCTAGCGGGGCACGCAATGAGCAGTTCTTC

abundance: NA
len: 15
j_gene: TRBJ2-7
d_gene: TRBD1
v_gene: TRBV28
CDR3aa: CASRNRQGSTYEQYF
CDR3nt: TGTGCCAGCAGAAACAGACAGGGGTCGACCTACGAGCAGTACTTC

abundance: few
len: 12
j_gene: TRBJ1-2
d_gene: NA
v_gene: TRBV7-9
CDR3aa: CASSLGIRGYTF
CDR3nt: TGTGCCAGCAGCCTAGGTATACGGGGCTACACCTTC

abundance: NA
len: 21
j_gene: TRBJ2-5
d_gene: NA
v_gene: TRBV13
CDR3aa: CASSHLSAGAAPEWSVETQYF
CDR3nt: TGTGCCAGCAGCCACCTCTCGGCGGGGGCGGCCCCGGAGTGGTCAGTAGAGACCCAGTACTTC

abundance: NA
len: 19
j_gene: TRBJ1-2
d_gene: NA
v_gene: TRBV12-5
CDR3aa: CASGLVRRAPRDGLYGYTF
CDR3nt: TGTGCTAGTGGTTTGGTACGGAGGGCTCCCCGGGACGGGCTCTATGGCTACACCTTC

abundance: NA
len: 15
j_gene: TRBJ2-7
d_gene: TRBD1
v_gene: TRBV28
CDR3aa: CASSTTGTGLYEQYF
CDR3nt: TGTGCCAGCAGTACCACCGGGACAGGGCTGTACGAGCAGTACTTC

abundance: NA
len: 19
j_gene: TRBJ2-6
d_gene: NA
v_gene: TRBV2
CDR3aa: CASSEPYGALGSGANVLTF
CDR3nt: TGTGCCAGCAGTGAGCCTTATGGGGCCCTTGGATCTGGGGCCAACGTCCTGACTTTC

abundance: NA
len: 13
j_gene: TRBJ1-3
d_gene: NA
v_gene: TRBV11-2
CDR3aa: CASSLRQWNTIYF
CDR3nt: TGTGCCAGCAGCTTGAGACAGTGGAACACCATATATTTT

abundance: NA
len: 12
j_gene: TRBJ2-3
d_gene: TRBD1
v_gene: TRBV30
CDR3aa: CAWSQSSQTGCF
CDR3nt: TGTGCCTGGAGCCAAAGTAGCCAGACAGGGTGTTTT

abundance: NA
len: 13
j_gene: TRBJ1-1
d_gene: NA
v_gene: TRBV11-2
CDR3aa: CASSLGQNTEAFF
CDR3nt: TGTGCCAGCAGCTTAGGGCAGAACACTGAAGCTTTCTTT

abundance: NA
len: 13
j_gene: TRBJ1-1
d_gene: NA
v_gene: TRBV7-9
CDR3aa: CASSLSGNTEAFF
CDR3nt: TGTGCCAGCAGCTTATCAGGGAACACTGAAGCTTTCTTT

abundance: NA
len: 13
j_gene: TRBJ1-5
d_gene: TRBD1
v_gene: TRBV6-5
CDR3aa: CASRQGNGQPQHF
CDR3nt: TGTGCCAGTAGACAGGGAAACGGACAGCCCCAGCATTTT

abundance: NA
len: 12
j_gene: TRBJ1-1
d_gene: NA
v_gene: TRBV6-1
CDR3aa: CASRTVNTEAFF
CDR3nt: TGTGCCAGCAGGACAGTTAACACTGAAGCTTTCTTT

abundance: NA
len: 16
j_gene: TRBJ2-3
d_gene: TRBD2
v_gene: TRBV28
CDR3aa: CASSSWTSGNTDTQYF
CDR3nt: TGTGCCAGCAGTTCCTGGACTAGCGGCAACACAGATACGCAGTATTTT

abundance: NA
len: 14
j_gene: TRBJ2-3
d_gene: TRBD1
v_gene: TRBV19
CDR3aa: CASRRQGVTDTQYF
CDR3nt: TGTGCCAGCCGTCGACAGGGAGTCACAGATACGCAGTATTTT

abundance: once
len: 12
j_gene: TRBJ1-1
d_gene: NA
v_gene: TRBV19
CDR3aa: CASMGSYTEAFF
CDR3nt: TGTGCCAGTATGGGCAGCTACACTGAAGCTTTCTTT

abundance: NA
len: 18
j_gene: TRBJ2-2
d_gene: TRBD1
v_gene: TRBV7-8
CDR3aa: CASSQYRGQGENTGELFF
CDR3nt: TGTGCCAGCAGCCAATACAGGGGACAGGGGGAGAACACCGGGGAGCTGTTTTTT

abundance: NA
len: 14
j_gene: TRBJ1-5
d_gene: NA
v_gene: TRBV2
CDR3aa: CASSEWGARQPQHF
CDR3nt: TGTGCCAGCAGTGAGTGGGGGGCCAGACAGCCCCAGCATTTT

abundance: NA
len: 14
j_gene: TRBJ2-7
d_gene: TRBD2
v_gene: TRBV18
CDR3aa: CASSVGLDTYEQYF
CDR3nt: TGTGCCAGCTCCGTGGGACTAGACACCTACGAGCAGTACTTC

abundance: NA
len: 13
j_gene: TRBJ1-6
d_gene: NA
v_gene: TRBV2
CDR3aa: CASMGEWNSPLHF
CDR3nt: TGTGCCAGCATGGGGGAATGGAATTCACCCCTCCACTTT

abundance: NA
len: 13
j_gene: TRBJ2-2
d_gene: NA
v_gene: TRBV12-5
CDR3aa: CASGTSLTGELFF
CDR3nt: TGTGCTAGTGGAACTAGTCTCACCGGGGAGCTGTTTTTT

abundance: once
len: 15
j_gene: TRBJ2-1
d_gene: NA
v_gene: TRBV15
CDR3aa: CATSRDLGGYNEQFF
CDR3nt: TGTGCCACCAGCAGAGATCTAGGGGGCTACAATGAGCAGTTCTTC

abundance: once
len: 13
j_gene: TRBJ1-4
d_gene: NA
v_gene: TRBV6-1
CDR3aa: CASGGVGGEKLFF
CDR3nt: TGTGCCAGCGGCGGCGTCGGCGGTGAAAAACTGTTTTTT

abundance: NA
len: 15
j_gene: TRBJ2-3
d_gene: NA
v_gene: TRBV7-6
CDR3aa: CASSLGLALGDTQYF
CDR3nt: TGTGCCAGCAGCTTAGGGCTAGCCCTCGGGGATACGCAGTATTTT

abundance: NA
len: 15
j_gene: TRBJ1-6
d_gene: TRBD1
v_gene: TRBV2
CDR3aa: CASSARTGSGSPLHF
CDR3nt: TGTGCCAGCAGTGCCCGGACAGGGTCGGGCTCACCCCTCCACTTT

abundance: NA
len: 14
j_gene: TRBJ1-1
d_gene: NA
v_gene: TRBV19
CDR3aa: CASIPRRGNTEAFF
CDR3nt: TGTGCCAGTATCCCCAGGAGGGGAAACACTGAAGCTTTCTTT

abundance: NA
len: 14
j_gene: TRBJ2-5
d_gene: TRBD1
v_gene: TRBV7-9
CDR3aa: CASSHRGSEETQYF
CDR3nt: TGTGCCAGCAGCCACAGGGGTTCGGAAGAGACCCAGTACTTC

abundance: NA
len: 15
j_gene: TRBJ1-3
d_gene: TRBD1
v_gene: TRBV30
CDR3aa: CAWSGDSYSGNTIYF
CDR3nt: TGTGCCTGGAGCGGGGACAGCTATTCTGGAAACACCATATATTTT

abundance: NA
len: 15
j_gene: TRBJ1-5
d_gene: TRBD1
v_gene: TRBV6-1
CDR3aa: CASSIRTGGGQPQHF
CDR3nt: TGTGCCAGCAGTATCCGGACAGGGGGAGGCCAGCCCCAGCATTTT

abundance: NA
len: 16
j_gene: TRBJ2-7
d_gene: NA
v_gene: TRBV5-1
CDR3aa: CASTLEAGARTYEQYF
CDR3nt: TGCGCCAGCACCCTGGAGGCGGGGGCGCGCACCTACGAGCAGTACTTC

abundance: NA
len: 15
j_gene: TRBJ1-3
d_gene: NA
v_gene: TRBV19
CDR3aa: CASTTSHTSGNTIYF
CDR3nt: TGTGCCAGTACCACATCTCACACATCTGGAAACACCATATATTTT

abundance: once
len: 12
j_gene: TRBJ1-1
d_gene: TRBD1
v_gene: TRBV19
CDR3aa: CASSIEGGGAFF
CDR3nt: TGTGCCAGTAGTATAGAAGGAGGGGGCGCTTTCTTT

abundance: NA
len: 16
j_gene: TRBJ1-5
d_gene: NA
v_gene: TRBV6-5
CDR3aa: CASSSGTSRSNQPQHF
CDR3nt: TGTGCCAGCAGTTCCGGGACCTCTCGTAGCAATCAGCCCCAGCATTTT

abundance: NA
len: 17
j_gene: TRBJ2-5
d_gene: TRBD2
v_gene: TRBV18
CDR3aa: CASSPGTSGRRRETQYF
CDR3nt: TGTGCCAGCTCACCCGGGACTAGCGGGAGAAGACGAGAGACCCAGTACTTC